These 24 T cell receptor beta chains were all obtained from the same sample, sequenced in a study of blood T cell repertoires in COVID-19. Assay: immunoSEQ multiplex PCR; the TCRdb copy retains only in-frame clones and omits some. In the table there are some 150,000 clones, 85% to 90% of which are singletons. Sequenced: peripheral blood. The receptors were sampled from a man in his sixties with active or convalescent COVID-19.

This clone came up once. The chain carries TRBV10-3 and TRBJ1-1, with 7 bases matching TRBD1. This CDR3 region has 14 residues. The V gene's germline CDR1 is ENHRY and CDR2 SYGVKD. V lost 11 bases and J lost 2; bases outside the gene matches: 11. CDR3 sequence: CAVQAQGSNTEAFF. In DNA, the CDR3 is TGTGCCGTCCAAGCACAGGGGAGCAACACTGAAGCTTTCTTT.

Only a few counts were recorded for this clone. This chain uses TRBV6-6 with TRBJ1-1; the match to TRBD1 covers 7 bases. The germline V gene has CDR1 MNHNY and CDR2 SVGAGI (reference sequence). The CDR3 totals 14 residues. V lost 0 bases to trimming and J lost 4 bases; unmatched junction nucleotides: 2. The CDR3 is CASSYSQGGTEAFF. The CDR3 DNA reads TGTGCCAGCAGTTACTCGCAGGGGGGCACTGAAGCTTTCTTT.

This clone was seen a single time. The V gene is TRBV5-6, the J gene TRBJ1-1; 10 bases map to TRBD1. The germline gives CDR1 SGHDT, CDR2 YYEEEE. V shed 0 bases, J shed 7 bases, and the junction held 3 bases outside the gene matches. This CDR3 spans 14 amino acids. The CDR3 nucleotides are TGTGCCAGCAGCTTGGGACAGGGGGCTGGTGAAGCTTTCTTT. Protein product: CASSLGQGAGEAFF.

This chain joins TRBV28 and TRBJ2-7; 8 nucleotides line up with TRBD2. This CDR3 comprises 16 residues. CDR1 and CDR2 from the germline V gene are MDHEN and SYDVKM. V lost 7 bases to trimming and J lost 7 bases; unmatched junction nucleotides: 18. The CDR3 sequence: CASTPGYVGLAVEQYF. CDR3 nucleotides: TGTGCCAGCACCCCTGGGTATGTAGGACTAGCCGTGGAGCAGTACTTC. Supplemented by reference TRBV28 and TRBJ2-7, the full variable domain reads DVKVTQSSRYLVKRTGEKVFLECVQDMDHENMFWYRQDPGLGLRLIYFSYDVKMKEKGDIPEGYSVSREKKERFSLILESASTNQTSMYLCASTPGYVGLAVEQYFGPGTRLTVT.

This clone was seen once. The V call is TRBV4-3, the J call TRBJ2-3; 12 bases align to TRBD2. Looked up from germline, CDR1 is LGHNA and CDR2 is YSLEER. The CDR3 contains 15 residues. V lost 3 bases to trimming and J lost 6 bases; unmatched junction nucleotides: 4. CDR3 bases: TGCGCCAGCAGCCAGGTTACTAGCGGGGGGGATACGCAGTATTTT. Protein sequence: CASSQVTSGGDTQYF.

This clone has only a few counts. V and J are TRBV4-2 and TRBJ1-5, with D uncertain. Deletions cut 4 bases from V and 0 bases from J, with 16 bases between. The CDR3 covers 17 residues. Germline values: CDR1 LGHNA, CDR2 YNFKEQ. DNA for the CDR3: TGTGCCAGCAGCCCAATTAACCGGCGGGATAGCAATCAGCCCCAGCATTTT. Translation gives CASSPINRRDSNQPQHF.

This chain connects TRBV10-2 to TRBJ1-5; a weak D match, TRBD1 (6 bases). The CDR3 sequence is 15 residues long. The germline CDR1 and CDR2 sequences are WSHSY and SAAADI. Trimming left V 0 bases short and J 4 bases short, with 10 bases between. The CDR3 here is CASSESGQSNQPQHF. The CDR3, as DNA: TGCGCCAGCAGTGAGTCTGGACAGTCTAATCAGCCCCAGCATTTT.

V gene TRBV7-2 combines with J gene TRBJ2-4, with D uncertain. Germline CDR1 reads SGHTA; CDR2 reads FQGNSA. V was pared by 5 bases and J by 15 bases, with 17 bases between. CDR3 length equals 12 residues. The CDR3 loop reads CASSLQTGARYF. The CDR3 bases are TGTGCCAGCAGCCTCCAGACTGGTGCCAGGTACTTC.

The genes are TRBV4-3 and TRBJ1-2, with D possibly TRBD1 on 5 matching bases. The ends were cut back, 0 bases at V and 6 bases at J, with 17 bases in the middle. Germline loops: CDR1 LGHNA, CDR2 YSLEER. CDR3 size: 16 residues. Written as DNA, the CDR3 is TGCGCCAGCAGCCAAGATGCGACGGGGGGTCCTCATGGCTACACCTTC. This translates into CASSQDATGGPHGYTF.

The chain carries TRBV7-6 and TRBJ2-1; 9 bases are a match to TRBD2. The J segment lost 7 bases and the V segment lost 5 bases, leaving 6 bases of the junction unmatched. The CDR3 length is 14 residues. The germline V gene encodes CDR1 SGHVS and CDR2 FNYEAQ. The CDR3 DNA follows: TGTGCCAGCAGCCCCCGGCGGGAGGGTAATGAGCAGTTCTTC. This codes for CASSPRREGNEQFF.

V and J are TRBV19 and TRBJ1-2; 8 bases are a match to TRBD1. The CDR3 is made up of 15 amino acids. V lost 5 bases, J lost 7 bases, and 12 bases stayed unmatched. In germline, CDR1 is LNHDA, CDR2 SQIVND (reference sequence). The DNA for the CDR3 is TGTGCCAGTAGTGCCCGAATGGCCAGGGGGCCTGGCTACACCTTC. It specifies CASSARMARGPGYTF.

This clone was observed a single time. The chain has TRBV24-1 and TRBJ2-1; D not resolved. Germline values: CDR1 KGHDR, CDR2 SFDVKD. The CDR3 has 11 amino acids. Between the trimmed V and J ends, which lost 5 bases and 5 bases, there was a span of 3 bases. The CDR3 DNA follows: TGTGCCACCAGTGCTGACAATGAGCAGTTCTTC. It codes for CATSADNEQFF.

V is TRBV27 and J is TRBJ1-1; 10 nucleotides agree with TRBD1. V lost 3 bases and J lost 0; bases outside the gene matches: 4. Germline V gene data show CDR1 as MNHEY and CDR2 as SMNVEV (reference sequence). This CDR3 has 16 amino acids. CDR3 DNA sequence: TGTGCCAGCAGTTTTAGACAGGGGGCAGTGAACACTGAAGCTTTCTTT. Amino acid sequence: CASSFRQGAVNTEAFF.

The V and J genes are TRBV6-5 and TRBJ2-7, with 7 bases lining up with TRBD1. This CDR3 comprises 14 residues. Germline assignment: CDR1 MNHEY and CDR2 SVGAGI. V lost 5 bases to trimming and J lost 3 bases; unmatched junction nucleotides: 7. The chain's CDR3 is CASSPDRVVYEQYF. The CDR3 nucleotides read TGTGCCAGCAGTCCAGACAGGGTTGTCTACGAGCAGTACTTC.

This chain uses TRBV4-2 with TRBJ2-5; D is uncertain. The CDR3 is 16 residues long. The germline CDR1 and CDR2 sequences are LGHNA and YNFKEQ. V lost 1 base and J lost 0, with 12 bases in between. Here the CDR3 reads CASSQGKTTYQETQYF. DNA for the CDR3: TGTGCCAGCAGCCAAGGGAAAACTACGTACCAAGAGACCCAGTACTTC.

The table lists this clone with a count of one. The genes are TRBV5-4 and TRBJ2-3, with a tentative D call TRBD2 (7 bases). Per the germline V gene, CDR1 is SGHNT and CDR2 is YYREEE (reference sequence). There are 15 residues in the CDR3. V lost 0 bases, J lost 2 bases, and 10 bases lay in between. The CDR3 protein is CASSLAGGFTDTQYF. CDR3 coding DNA: TGTGCCAGCAGCTTGGCGGGGGGCTTCACAGATACGCAGTATTTT.

The chain couples TRBV3-1 (or the pseudogene TRBV3-2) to TRBJ1-3; TRBD1 agrees at 11 bases. Germline V gene data show CDR1 as LGHDT and CDR2 as YNNKEL (reference sequence). The CDR3 runs to 14 residues. V shed 5 bases and J 7 bases; nucleotides not matched to a gene: 4. CDR3 sequence reads: CASSAGTGGNTIYF. The CDR3 coding sequence is TGTGCCAGCAGCGCCGGGACAGGGGGGAACACCATATATTTT.

This chain links TRBV9 with TRBJ2-3; 9 bases are a match to TRBD2. The CDR3 consists of 15 residues. Trimming took 6 bases from V and 0 from J; bases not matched to a gene: 5. From germline, CDR1 is SGDLS and CDR2 YYNGEE. In DNA, the CDR3 is TGTGCCAGCACTAGAGCGGGGGGCAGCACAGATACGCAGTATTTT. Translation gives CASTRAGGSTDTQYF.

The V and J genes are TRBV4-1 and TRBJ2-7; possible D gene TRBD1, 6 bases. Trimming removed 1 base from V and 3 bases from J, with 13 bases in between. In germline, CDR1 is MGHRA, CDR2 YSYEKL. This CDR3 is 15 amino acids long. The CDR3 here is CASSQGEQGGYEQYF. CDR3 sequence (DNA): TGCGCCAGCAGCCAAGGCGAACAAGGGGGCTACGAGCAGTACTTC.

In this sample, this clone turned up once. In DNA, the CDR3 is TGTGCCAGCAGCCCTGGACTAGGTTCCTACAATGAGCAGTTCTTC. This sequence encodes CASSPGLGSYNEQFF. J is TRBJ2-1 and V is TRBV7-2; the match to TRBD2 covers 7 bases. Germline CDR1 and CDR2: SGHTA and FQGNSA. The CDR3 loop spans 15 amino acids. Trimming took 5 bases from V and 1 from J; bases not matched to a gene: 5.

The gene calls are TRBV29-1 and TRBJ1-2; D is unresolved. The CDR3 consists of 13 residues. Deletions cut 5 bases from V and 5 bases from J, with 15 bases between. Germline lookup yields CDR1 SQVTM and CDR2 ANQGSEA. CDR3 nucleotide sequence: TGCAGCGTTTCCGGGAATGAATTTTATGGCTACACCTTC. As protein: CSVSGNEFYGYTF.

CDR3: CASSYRGQRGNTIYF. Here the CDR3 DNA reads TGTGCCAGCAGCTACAGGGGACAGCGCGGAAACACCATATATTTT. The chain employs TRBV9 and TRBJ1-3; 7 nucleotides match TRBD1. There are 15 residues in the CDR3. V dropped 4 bases and J dropped 4; count of bases not matched to a gene: 8. Germline V lookup: CDR1 SGDLS, CDR2 YYNGEE. Looking up the rest from reference TRBV9 and TRBJ1-3 gives the full variable domain: DSGVTQTPKHLITATGQRVTLRCSPRSGDLSVYWYQQSLDQGLQFLIQYYNGEERAKGNILERFSAQQFPDLHSELNLSSLELGDSALYFCASSYRGQRGNTIYFGEGSWLTVV.

In its sample, this clone was seen a few times. The V call is TRBV28, the J call TRBJ1-6; the D gene is possibly TRBD1 (6 bases). Trimming removed 6 bases from V and 9 bases from J, with 15 bases in between. There are 14 residues in the CDR3. Germline CDR1 is MDHEN and CDR2 is SYDVKM. The CDR3 loop reads CASSTGTYPSPLHF. The CDR3 DNA reads TGTGCCAGCAGCACCGGGACATATCCTTCACCCCTCCACTTT. The full variable domain, its missing parts supplied by reference TRBV28 and TRBJ1-6, is DVKVTQSSRYLVKRTGEKVFLECVQDMDHENMFWYRQDPGLGLRLIYFSYDVKMKEKGDIPEGYSVSREKKERFSLILESASTNQTSMYLCASSTGTYPSPLHFGNGTRLTVT.

With respect to this clone: This same CDR3 is encoded by further DNA sequences in the sample. The chain is built from TRBV18 and TRBJ1-2; 9 nucleotides line up with TRBD1. Germline V gene sequence: CDR1 KGHSH, CDR2 LQKENI. V was clipped by 6 bases and J by 8 bases; unmatched bases: 7. The CDR3 is 13 amino acids. CDR3 sequence: CASSPGTGRGYTF. The CDR3 nucleotides read TGTGCCAGCTCCCCCGGGACAGGGAGAGGCTACACCTTC.